This entry is about one TCR beta chain. The data belong to a study of cytomegalovirus exposure and HLA in healthy donors. Primers: 60 Vbeta forward and 13 Jbeta reverse. Using immunoSEQ multiplex PCR, the repertoire was profiled, and TCRdb retains in-frame clones only, with some absent. The data show around 190,000 clones, about 78% seen once. The CDR3 is made up of 17 amino acids. V was clipped by 4 bases and J by 0 bases; unmatched bases: 9. CDR1 is SGHRS, CDR2 YFSETQ, per germline. The sequencing input was PBMCs. The receptor's source is a woman in her twenties or thirties in good health and CMV-seronegative. The chain links TRBV5-1 to TRBJ1-3, with 8 bases fitting TRBD1. This CDR3 is CASSQDYRGYSGNTIYF. The CDR3 nucleotides are TGCGCCAGCAGCCAAGACTACAGGGGGTACTCTGGAAACACCATATATTTT.